The text below deals with one T cell receptor (beta chain). The antigen remains unidentified. Documented treatment: roughly nine-day PBMC culture with coronavirus spike peptide pools or control peptides (ViraFEST assay). Looked up from germline, CDR1 is LNHDA and CDR2 is SQIVND (reference sequence). The CDR3 has 13 amino acids. Trimming took 7 bases from V and 6 from J, leaving 12 bases between them. The Oncomine TCR Beta short-read assay was applied to DNA of cultured CD4+ T cells. From the PCR reads, TCRdb called clonotypes with MiXCR, one entry per CDR3 protein. Counted here are around 18,000 distinct CDR3 sequences, about 50% occurring once; the ten biggest clones make up 5.5% to 8.5%. The data were taken from a study of vaccination and CD4 T cells after COVID-19. About the study: Convalescent persons amounted to six males plus four females, two of whom were Hispanic.

Study-level points and caveats: For convalescent patients, 304 of the 307 vaccine-specific clones analyzed were classified as spike mono-reactive.

This specimen consisted of CD4+ T cells from blood, cultured in vitro, obtained before SARS-CoV-2 vaccination. The chain links TRBV19 to TRBJ1-4; D might be TRBD1 (6 bases). The sequence was obtained from a human donor who had recovered from COVID-19. This CDR3 reads CASKVTGDEKLFF. The DNA of the CDR3 is TGTGCCAGTAAAGTGACAGGCGATGAAAAACTGTTTTTT.